These T cell receptor beta chains were read from a single sample in a study of radiation and T cells in renal cell carcinoma. Measured with immunoSEQ multiplex PCR; TCRdb has only the in-frame clones, and not every one. The sample has about 150,000 clones; roughly 89% are singletons. The sequencing here drew on blood, taken from a patient whose treatment included radiotherapy and nephrectomy. These receptors were collected from a woman between 45 and 65 years old with renal cell carcinoma. Each CDR3 is given with its conserved first and last residue. A D gene is named only where the DNA matches it firmly. Expanded clones get a size class; other rows say once, few or many, or leave the size out.

>TRBV11-1|-|-|TRBJ2-2
TGTGCCAGCAGCCCCGCGGTCCGGGAGCTGTTTTTT
CASSPAVRELFF
>TRBV10-3|-|-|TRBJ2-5
TGTGCCATCAGGGCCTCCTCGGGGGAGGAGACCCAGTACTTC
CAIRASSGEETQYF
>TRBV7-9|-|-|TRBJ2-5
TGTGCCAGCAGCTTAGCGGGGATTAACCAAGAGACCCAGTACTTC
CASSLAGINQETQYF
>TRBV19|TRBD1|once|TRBJ1-6
TGTGCCAGTAGTCCCCAGGACAGGGGAGATTCACCCCTCCACTTT
CASSPQDRGDSPLHF
>TRBV5-1|-|once|TRBJ1-6
TGCGCCAGCAGCCGGGCAGGGAATTCACCCCTCCACTTT
CASSRAGNSPLHF
>TRBV10-3|-|-|TRBJ2-2
TGTGCCATCAGTGAGAGAACAGCGGATACCGGGGAGCTGTTTTTT
CAISERTADTGELFF
>TRBV5-1|-|-|TRBJ1-1
TGCGCCAGCAGCTTGGGAGTTCTGAACACTGAAGCTTTCTTT
CASSLGVLNTEAFF
>TRBV4-3|-|-|TRBJ2-7
TGCGCCAGCAGCCTCGGGGGCTCCTACGAGCAGTACTTC
CASSLGGSYEQYF
>TRBV18|-|-|TRBJ2-7
TGTGCCAGCTCACCACCGGACAGCTCCTACGAGCAGTACTTC
CASSPPDSSYEQYF
>TRBV5-4|TRBD1|-|TRBJ1-1
TGTGCCAGCAGCTCCAGGGGGAGCACTGAAGCTTTCTTT
CASSSRGSTEAFF
>TRBV13|-|-|TRBJ1-6
TGTGCCAGCAGCTGGGGTATATCTAATTCACCCCTCCACTTT
CASSWGISNSPLHF
>TRBV4-1|-|-|TRBJ2-1
TGCGCCAGCAGCCAAGAGGGCACTAGGAGGGTGAATGAGCAGTTCTTC
CASSQEGTRRVNEQFF
>TRBV2|-|few|TRBJ1-1
TGTGCCAGCAGTGGGGAGATGAACACTGAAGCTTTCTTT
CASSGEMNTEAFF
>TRBV4-2|-|-|TRBJ1-3
TGTGCCAGCAGCCCGGAAGGATATGGAAACACCATATATTTT
CASSPEGYGNTIYF
>TRBV7-9|TRBD1|-|TRBJ1-1
TGTGCCAGCAGCTTAATTTTACTCAGGGGGCCTGTCACTGAAGCTTTCTTT
CASSLILLRGPVTEAFF
>TRBV5-1|-|-|TRBJ1-1
TGCGCCAGCAGTACGGCAGGGATGAACACTGAAGCTTTCTTT
CASSTAGMNTEAFF
>TRBV9|-|once|TRBJ2-1
TGTGCCAGCTCCCAGGGGGGGCCCCAAGGGGAGCAGTTCTTC
CASSQGGPQGEQFF
>TRBV5-1|TRBD1|-|TRBJ1-2
TGCGCCAGCAGCGTCGACAGGGAAGGTGGCTACACCTTC
CASSVDREGGYTF
>TRBV5-5|-|-|TRBJ1-2
TGTGCCAGCAGCCCGCGGTGGGGATCGGACTATGGCTACACCTTT
CASSPRWGSDYGYTF
>TRBV7-9|-|-|TRBJ1-1
TGTGCCAGCAGGCATCCAGGGGTTACGAACACTGAAGCTTTCTTT
CASRHPGVTNTEAFF
>TRBV5-4|TRBD2|-|TRBJ2-5
TGTGCCAGCAGCTTGGATCTTTGGCTAGCGGGGACATACCAAGAGACCCAGTACTTC
CASSLDLWLAGTYQETQYF
>TRBV5-8|-|-|TRBJ1-1
TGTGCCAGCAGCCTCCAGGAGACAGACACTGAAGCTTTCTTT
CASSLQETDTEAFF
>TRBV9|TRBD1|-|TRBJ2-3
TGTGCCAGCAGCGTCGACAGGGTAGATACGCAGTATTTT
CASSVDRVDTQYF
>TRBV15|-|-|TRBJ2-7
TGTGCCACCAGCAGAGCTGCGCCAGTGGTCGGATCGATCTACGAGCAGTACTTC
CATSRAAPVVGSIYEQYF
>TRBV6-1|-|-|TRBJ1-1
TGTGCCAGCACTCTAGGGTTGATGAACACTGAAGCTTTCTTT
CASTLGLMNTEAFF
>TRBV19|TRBD1|-|TRBJ1-6
TGTGCCAGTAGTATATCCGGACAGGGTAGATCACCCCTCCACTTT
CASSISGQGRSPLHF
>TRBV6-5|TRBD1|-|TRBJ1-1
TGTGCCAGCCGGACAGGCGGGTTCAACACTGAAGCTTTCTTT
CASRTGGFNTEAFF
>TRBV6-1|TRBD1|few|TRBJ1-6
TGTGCCAGCAGTGAGCAGGGGGTGGAAAATTCACCCCTCCACTTT
CASSEQGVENSPLHF
>TRBV21-1|-|once|TRBJ1-4
TGTGCCAGCAGCACGAAGCGGGGCCGACAGAATGAAAAACTGTTTTTT
CASSTKRGRQNEKLFF
>TRBV5-1|-|-|TRBJ1-3
TGCGCCAGCAGCCCGGGTCTTATATCGGACACCATATATTTT
CASSPGLISDTIYF
>TRBV27|-|-|TRBJ2-7
TGTGCCAGCAGTATGGGCCCCCAAGGGATTTACGAGCAGTACTTC
CASSMGPQGIYEQYF
>TRBV29-1|-|-|TRBJ1-1
TGCAGCGTTGACAGCAGGTCGAACACTGAAGCTTTCTTT
CSVDSRSNTEAFF
>TRBV15|-|-|TRBJ1-1
TGTGCCACCAGCAGAGAACAGGCGAACACTGAAGCTTTCTTT
CATSREQANTEAFF
>TRBV11-2|TRBD1|once|TRBJ1-2
TGTGCCAGCAGCTTCCCTAGGACAGGGGGCGGGGAAGGCTACACCTTC
CASSFPRTGGGEGYTF
>TRBV10-3|TRBD2|-|TRBJ2-7
TGTGCCATCAGTGAAACTAGCGGCTACGAGCAGTACTTC
CAISETSGYEQYF
>TRBV10-2|TRBD1|-|TRBJ1-2
TGCGCCAGCAACCTAGACAGGGTAGGAGGCTACACCTTC
CASNLDRVGGYTF
>TRBV7-2|-|once|TRBJ2-2
TGTGCCAGCAGCACCCGGGACGCCGGGGAGCTGTTTTTT
CASSTRDAGELFF
>TRBV11-3|-|-|TRBJ2-3
TGTGCCAGCAGCCCTTGGAAGGGGACGCAGTATTTT
CASSPWKGTQYF
>TRBV19|-|-|TRBJ1-1
TGTGCCACTCACGGGCGGACTGAAGCTTTCTTT
CATHGRTEAFF
>TRBV9|-|-|TRBJ2-5
TGTGCCAGCAGCGTAGGTGACAGTCAAGAGACCCAGTACTTC
CASSVGDSQETQYF
>TRBV7-9|-|-|TRBJ2-2
TGTGCCAGCAGCTTAGGGGCCCGGGGCCCTGACACCGGGGAGCTGTTTTTT
CASSLGARGPDTGELFF